The source of this T cell receptor (beta chain) is a study of blood T cell repertoires in COVID-19. Across the whole study: From T cells, B-cell-depleted T cells, or PBMCs came the material, which was cDNA or gDNA.

Clones were sequenced by immunoSEQ multiplex PCR, and TCRdb holds only the in-frame ones, with some missing. This table holds under 100,000 clones, 75% to 85% found once. CDR3 size: 15 residues. Per the germline V gene, CDR1 is SGDLS and CDR2 is YYNGEE. V was pared by 0 bases and J by 5 bases, with 6 bases of the junction left unmatched. V gene TRBV9 combines with J gene TRBJ2-7; 9 bases line up with TRBD2. The specimen was peripheral blood. The receptor's source is a man in his sixties with COVID-19, enrolled during active disease. CDR3 amino acids: CASSVGAGGPHEQYF. For the CDR3, the DNA is TGTGCCAGCAGCGTAGGGGCGGGAGGGCCGCACGAGCAGTACTTC.